Detailed here is one T cell receptor (beta chain). The source of the sample is a study of blood T cell repertoires in COVID-19. About the study: There were acute and convalescent COVID-19 samples, and they came from the United States, Italy and Spain.

Under the authors' procedure: Cell counts per sample came from amplifying reference gene primers. Here immunoSEQ multiplex PCR was the method, and the copy in TCRdb shows in-frame clones only, minus some. The V and J calls and the clone size are those of that table, but D and trimming were determined from the DNA. This table holds approximately 150,000 clones, about 86% found once. The CDR3 has 15 residues. Trimming took off 0 bases at V and 5 bases at J, with 13 bases between the two ends. Germline values: CDR1 LGHNA, CDR2 YNFKEQ. This receptor was taken from a woman in her 70s with acute or convalescent COVID-19. Sample: peripheral blood. The V and J genes are TRBV4-2 and TRBJ2-5; TRBD2 is a possible D gene (5 bases). The CDR3 coding sequence is TGTGCCAGCAGCCAAGATGTTGCTAGCAGGGAGACCCAGTACTTC. Residues: CASSQDVASRETQYF.